The clone carrying this T cell receptor beta chain was seen only a few times. What it binds is not known. The data stem from a study of T cell responses to AZD1222 COVID-19 vaccine. This CDR3 contains 14 residues. Germline-derived CDR1 and CDR2 are SNHLY and FYNNEI. V was cut by 5 bases and J by 4 bases, with 14 bases left in between. The assay was immunoSEQ multiplex PCR, and TCRdb's table has in-frame clones only and misses some. The repertoire holds 130,000 or so clones, with about nine tenths as singletons. Regarding the study as a whole: Among vaccine-associated CD4 TCRs, coverage spanned spike, with dominance at 160-218 and 743-854. Receipt of two AZD1222 doses was followed by a rise in Spike-specific TCR breadth and depth. Clonal diversity was possibly underestimated, and white British individuals and females predominated among donors.

This chain uses TRBV2 with TRBJ1-2; D uncertain. This sample comprised peripheral blood, obtained on day 0 of AZD1222 vaccination. This receptor was taken from an adult in good health. The CDR3 sequence is CASSLLTGAYGYTF. CDR3 DNA sequence: TGTGCCAGCAGTCTCCTGACCGGCGCCTATGGCTACACCTTC.